The 2 T cell receptor beta chains given below trace back to one sample, sequenced in a study of blood T cell repertoires in COVID-19. Assay used: immunoSEQ multiplex PCR; TCRdb lists only in-frame clones, some missing. The repertoire has around 250,000 clones, around nine tenths of them found once; the top ten carry around 1.5%. The sample comprised peripheral blood. The receptors originated from a woman aged 55-69 years who had recovered from COVID-19.

The V gene is TRBV7-2, the J gene TRBJ2-7, with D perhaps TRBD1 (6 bases). Trimming removed 4 bases at V and 1 base at J, with 14 bases between. The germline gives CDR1 SGHTA, CDR2 FQGNSA. The CDR3 length is 15 residues. The CDR3 spells CASSSTGTFSYEQYF. The CDR3 coding sequence is TGTGCCAGCAGCTCAACCGGGACATTTTCCTACGAGCAGTACTTC.

The V call is TRBV11-1, the J call TRBJ2-7; 7 positions match TRBD2. J lost 1 base, V lost 5 bases, and 8 bases had no gene match. The CDR3 totals 15 residues. The germline gives CDR1 SGHAT, CDR2 FQDESV (reference sequence). This CDR3 is CASSPVWGGSYEQYF. CDR3 in DNA: TGTGCCAGCAGCCCTGTTTGGGGGGGATCCTACGAGCAGTACTTC.